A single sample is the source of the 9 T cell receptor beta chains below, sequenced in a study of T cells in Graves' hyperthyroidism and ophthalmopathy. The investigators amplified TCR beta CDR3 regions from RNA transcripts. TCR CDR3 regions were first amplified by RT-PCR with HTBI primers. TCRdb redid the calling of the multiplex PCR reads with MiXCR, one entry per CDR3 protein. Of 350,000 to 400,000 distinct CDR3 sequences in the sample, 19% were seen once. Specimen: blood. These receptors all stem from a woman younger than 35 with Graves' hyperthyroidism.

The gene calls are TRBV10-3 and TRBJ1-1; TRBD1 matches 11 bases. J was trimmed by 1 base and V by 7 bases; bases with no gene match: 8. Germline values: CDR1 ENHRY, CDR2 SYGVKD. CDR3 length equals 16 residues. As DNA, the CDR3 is TGTGCCATCAACCGGGACAGGGGGGGGCCGAACACTGAAGCTTTCTTT. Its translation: CAINRDRGGPNTEAFF.

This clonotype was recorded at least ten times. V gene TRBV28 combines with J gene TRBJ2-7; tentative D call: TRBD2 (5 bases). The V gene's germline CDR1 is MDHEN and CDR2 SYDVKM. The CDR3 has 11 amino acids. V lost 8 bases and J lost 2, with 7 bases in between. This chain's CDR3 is CASRGTYEQYF. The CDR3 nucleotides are TGTGCCAGCCGGGGTACCTACGAGCAGTACTTC.

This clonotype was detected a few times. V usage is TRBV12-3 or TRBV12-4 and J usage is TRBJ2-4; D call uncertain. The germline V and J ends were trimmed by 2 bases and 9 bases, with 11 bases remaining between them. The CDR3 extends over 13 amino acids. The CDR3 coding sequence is TGTGCCAGCAGTTTAAGGCAGATCGGCATTCAGTACTTC. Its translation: CASSLRQIGIQYF.

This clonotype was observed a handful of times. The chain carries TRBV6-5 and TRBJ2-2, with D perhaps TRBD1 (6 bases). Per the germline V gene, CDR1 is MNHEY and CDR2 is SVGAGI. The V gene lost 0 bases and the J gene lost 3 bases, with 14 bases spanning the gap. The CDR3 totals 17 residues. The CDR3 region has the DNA TGTGCCAGCAGTTACTCGGTCTTGGACAGATACACCGGGGAGCTGTTTTTT. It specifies CASSYSVLDRYTGELFF.

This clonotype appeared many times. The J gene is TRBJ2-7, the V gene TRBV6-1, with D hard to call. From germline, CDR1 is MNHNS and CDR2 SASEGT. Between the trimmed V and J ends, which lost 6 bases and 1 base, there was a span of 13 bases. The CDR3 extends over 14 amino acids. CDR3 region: CASSPRPRSYEQYF. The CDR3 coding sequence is TGTGCCAGCAGCCCACGGCCTAGGTCCTACGAGCAGTACTTC.

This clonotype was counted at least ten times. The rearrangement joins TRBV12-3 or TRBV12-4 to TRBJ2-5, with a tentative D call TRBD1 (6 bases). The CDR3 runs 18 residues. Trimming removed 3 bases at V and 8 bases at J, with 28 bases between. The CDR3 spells CASSFGTTWDIPRGTQYF. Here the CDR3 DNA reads TGTGCCAGCAGTTTTGGCACCACTTGGGACATACCCCGAGGTACCCAGTACTTC.

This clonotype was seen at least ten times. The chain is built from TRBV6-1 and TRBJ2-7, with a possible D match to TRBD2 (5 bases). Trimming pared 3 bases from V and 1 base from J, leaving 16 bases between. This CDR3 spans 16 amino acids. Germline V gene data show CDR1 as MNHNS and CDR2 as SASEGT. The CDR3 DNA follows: TGTGCCAGCAGTGATCGGACTGCGGCTAATTCCTACGAGCAGTACTTC. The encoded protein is CASSDRTAANSYEQYF.

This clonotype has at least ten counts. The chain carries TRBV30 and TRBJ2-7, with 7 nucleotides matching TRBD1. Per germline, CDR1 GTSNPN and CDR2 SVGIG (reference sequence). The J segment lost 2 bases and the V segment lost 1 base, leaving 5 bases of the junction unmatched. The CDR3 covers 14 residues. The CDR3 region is CAWSADRDPYEQYF. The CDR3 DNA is TGTGCCTGGAGTGCCGACAGGGATCCCTACGAGCAGTACTTC.

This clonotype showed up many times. Here the CDR3 DNA reads TGCAGTGCCCAGGGGGGGACAGGGGGCCCTGAAGCTTTCTTT. Protein: CSAQGGTGGPEAFF. This rearrangement joins TRBV20-1 to TRBJ1-1; TRBD1 agrees at 12 bases. V shed 6 bases, J shed 6 bases, and the junction held 8 bases outside the gene matches. The CDR3 runs 14 residues. Germline loops: CDR1 DFQATT, CDR2 SNEGSKA (reference sequence).